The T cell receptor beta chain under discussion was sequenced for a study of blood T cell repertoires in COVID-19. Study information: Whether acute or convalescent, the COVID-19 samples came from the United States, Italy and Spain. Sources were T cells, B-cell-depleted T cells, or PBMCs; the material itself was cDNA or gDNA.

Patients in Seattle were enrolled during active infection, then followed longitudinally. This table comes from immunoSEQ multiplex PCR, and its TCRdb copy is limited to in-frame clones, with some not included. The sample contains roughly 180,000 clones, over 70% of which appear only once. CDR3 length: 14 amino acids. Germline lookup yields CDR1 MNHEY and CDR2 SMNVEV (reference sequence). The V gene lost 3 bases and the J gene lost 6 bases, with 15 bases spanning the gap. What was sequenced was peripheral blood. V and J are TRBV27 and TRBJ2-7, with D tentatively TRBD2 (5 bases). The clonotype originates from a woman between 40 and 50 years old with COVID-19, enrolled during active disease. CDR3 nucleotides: TGTGCCAGCAGTTTTGGGCAGTTGCGGGTCGAGCAGTACTTC. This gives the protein CASSFGQLRVEQYF.